This T cell receptor beta chain derives from a study of cytomegalovirus exposure and HLA in healthy donors (TCRdb year 2017). Describing the broader study: In an earlier analysis of 587 of the donors, about 260 Gb of sequence data and 90 million to 130 million unique TCR beta sequences from about 190 million T cells were reported. Around 330 gigabases of sequencing data and around 80 million unique TCR sequences made up an early release that covered approximately 620 HLA-typed donors. Of the 398 genotyped donors, over 70% fell in the genetic ancestry cluster associated with self-reported Caucasian donors. The aim of the study was to test whether cataloging public T cell receptors could identify signatures of past pathogen exposure. The study used immunosequencing to profile the T cell repertoires of 670 or so subjects and linked those repertoires to cytomegalovirus serostatus. In addition to the first cohort of around 670 subjects, a separate validation cohort of approximately 130 different subjects was used. The study combined high-throughput TCR immunosequencing, statistical association of individual TCRs with disease status, and machine learning to predict cytomegalovirus infection status. A later analysis re-analyzed previously published TCR beta repertoires from about 600 donors and added high-resolution HLA genotyping to study TCR occurrence patterns. The later analysis used no new phenotypic data to find candidate immune exposures, relying instead on TCR beta sequences and their occurrence across donors. To decide whether each TCR beta V gene segment behaved as functional or pseudogenic, an earlier analysis of 587 of the donors relied on high-throughput TCR beta sequencing. Donor age, sex, ethnicity and CMV serostatus were collected together with the repertoire data. Genome-wide SNP genotypes for about 65% of the roughly 700 donors were used in a later genetic analysis, which treated that subset as a discovery cohort. All discovery cohort repertoires had been generated on a single sequencing platform. HLA typing included class I and class II loci at four-digit resolution. The number of donors typed differed by locus, with about 629-630 for A, B, C, DRB1 and DQB1, approximately 500 for DQA1, some 570 for DPA1, and roughly 450 for DPB1. Roughly 5 DR-DQ haplotypes were handled as single units for association and clustering, since linkage in the cohort was strong. Among several hundred genotyped donors of the cohort, an average of around 250,000 unique TCR beta nucleotide sequences was sequenced per donor, of which 15% to 20% were non-productive. The paper as a whole reports these results and caveats: According to a later genetic analysis, donors in an Asian-associated ancestry cluster had fewer N-insertions in productive TCRs than the approximately 690-donor mean. A total of some 180 TCR beta chains were listed by the study as associated with cytomegalovirus. The cohort was sequenced for TCR beta chains only, and without alpha or paired-chain data the features that could be detected were limited. Presence/absence analyses assumed roughly uniform sequencing depth across donors, an assumption that may not hold. In a later analysis, HLA-associated TCR beta chains were found to be more clonally expanded and to have lower generation probabilities than equally common non-associated chains. In vitro tests confirmed that a few of the cytomegalovirus-associated TCR beta chains recognize cytomegalovirus antigens. In an earlier analysis of fewer than 750 of the donors, most TCR beta V segments were observed in productive rearrangements about 90% or about 30% of the time, broadly matching IMGT annotations. V-gene and J-gene trimming of TCR beta chains was associated with a missense DCLRE1C variant in a later genetic analysis, and the association was replicated in an independent cohort. Because the 87-base-pair reads could not distinguish some IMGT-functional V segments, including TRBV6-2 and TRBV6-3, those segments were excluded. Strong co-occurrence of HLA alleles, especially DR and DQ, made assigning TCR associations to individual alleles difficult. Roughly 15 rarely observed V segments, including chromosome 9 orphons, were excluded from the earlier analysis of some 590 of the donors because counts were too low. Because HLA typing was missing for some donors at each locus, association tests included only the typed subset. According to a later analysis, TCR association rates differed among HLA loci, with DRB1 alleles showing the most associated TCRs and HLA-C alleles showing the fewest. Most TCR sequences were observed very rarely across donors, whereas some public TCRs were present in many individuals. At a false discovery rate of 0.05, a later analysis linked roughly 17,000 TCR beta sequences to specific HLA alleles. A further reported finding was that TCR beta sequences accurately predicted the HLA-A and HLA-B alleles for most subjects in the first cohort. For the cohort, immune exposure information was limited to CMV serostatus. The authors suggested that the approach could potentially be generalized to other disease states and immunological phenotypes. The sequencing pipeline was judged likely to have produced a cluster of highly shared sequence variants as a technical artifact. In a later analysis, most CMV-associated TCR beta chains were found to appear HLA-restricted, with HLA associations seemingly driven largely by CMV exposure. The classifier was reported to diagnose cytomegalovirus status with high specificity and sensitivity in both the original and validation cohorts. Correlated functional status among segregating V segments might be attributable to linkage disequilibrium, but an unknown experimental factor could not be ruled out. In a later analysis, several top co-occurrence clusters were reported to appear linked to parvovirus B19, influenza, CMV and Epstein-Barr virus.

The cohort consisted of some 730 healthy bone marrow donors. At the time of sampling, all cohort members were nominally healthy, though unrecorded immune exposures were likely present. The donor was CMV seropositive and was included in the group of about 290 seropositive cohort members. Each donor provided a peripheral blood sample, and peripheral blood mononuclear cells were used for TCR beta sequencing. Genomic DNA extraction from the blood cell samples was performed with the Qiagen DNeasy Blood Extraction Kit. Libraries came from the immunoSEQ multiplex PCR assay. For the multiplex PCR, a mixture combining 60 forward primers for TCR Vbeta segments and 13 reverse primers for TCR Jbeta segments was used. The CDR3 region of rearranged TCR beta genes was amplified from genomic DNA by a multiplex PCR assay. The Illumina HiSeq System was used to sequence the amplified TCR beta libraries as 87-base-pair reads. Processing in the source paper ran as follows. A later analysis counted about 80 million unique TCR beta chains across the 666 repertoires, and about 10 million of these chains were shared by at least two donors. Raw reads were error-corrected and collapsed into unique sequences by a nearest-neighbor algorithm in which closely related sequences were merged to remove PCR and sequencing errors. To assign V, D and J gene segments, CDR3 sequences were aligned to IMGT reference sequences. For a sequence to be retained, a match of at least six nucleotides to both a V gene segment and a J gene segment was required. Rearrangements were called productive when the CDR3 lacked stop codons and stayed in frame with V and J; all others were non-productive. CDR3 was defined by IMGT convention, running from the second conserved V-encoded cysteine to the conserved J-encoded phenylalanine. Sequences without an unambiguous match to a single V gene segment were excluded from the earlier analysis of a few hundred of the donors. In an earlier analysis of 450 to 700 of the donors, V segments were called functional above 56.7% productive rearrangements and were called segregating when the between-donor standard deviation exceeded 5%. To diagnose cytomegalovirus status from the catalog of TCR beta chain sequences, a statistical classification framework was built. In a later analysis, TCR nucleotide sequences were compared against IMGT/GENE-DB human TR gene sequences so that V and J genes could be assigned. Using the TCRdist pipeline, a later analysis assigned CDR3 sequences along with most-parsimonious VDJ recombination scenarios. In a later analysis, each TCR beta chain was defined by its CDR3 amino acid sequence together with its V-gene family, and reads lacking a unique V-gene family were excluded. In a later analysis, several hundred highly shared, low-generation-probability nucleotide sequences were removed to address suspected cross-contamination and a sequencing artifact. In a later analysis, a clonal expansion index was calculated for each public chain from normalized within-repertoire ranks of inferred template counts. A later analysis computed generation probabilities with a VDJ recombination model fitted to out-of-frame rearrangements, and checked the results against IGoR. Hypergeometric tests were used in a later analysis to score TCR-TCR, TCR-HLA and TCR-CMV co-occurrence, with a repertoire-size bias correction applied to the TCR pairs. In a later analysis, false discovery rates were estimated by permuting HLA or CMV assignments 20 times. In a later analysis, co-occurring TCRs were grouped using DBSCAN, with TCRdist sequence similarity added in when clustering inside HLA-allele-positive subsets. Repertoires with fewer than 30,000 or more than 120,000 public chains were left out of co-occurrence clustering, as were four to six repertoires with anomalous nucleotide sharing. TCRdb stores this immuneACCESS table with in-frame sequences only. Part of the clones is absent; in the studies checked, under half of the shortfall reflects unresolved V genes, and no reason is known for the rest. V, J and clone size reflect that table, while D and trimming were determined from the DNA. The sample table shows approximately 180,000 clones, and approximately 84% are seen once. Around 5% of the sample belongs to the ten largest clones.

Turning to this clone: Its target antigen remains unknown. There are no base qualities to consult, and no much larger clone falls within one base.

V lost 0 bases and J lost 3 bases; the stretch between them is 9 bases long. The CDR3 runs 14 amino acids, cysteine and phenylalanine included. Just the 42-base CDR3 DNA is kept, in frame starting at base 1. The germline V gene sets CDR1 to MNHEY and CDR2 to SVGAGI. The sequence joins TRBV6-5 to TRBJ2-7, with a tentative D gene TRBD2 over 5 matching bases. Material for sequencing was PBMCs. This clonotype originated in a girl between 10 and 17 years old in good health and CMV-seropositive. CDR3 loop: CASSYSRALYEQYF. At the DNA level, the sequence is TGTGCCAGCAGTTACTCGAGGGCCCTCTACGAGCAGTACTTC.